Below are 10 T cell receptor beta chains sequenced from a single sample in a study of T cell responses to AZD1222 COVID-19 vaccine. Sequencing used immunoSEQ multiplex PCR; TCRdb keeps in-frame clones, though not all of them. The table includes about 130,000 clones, 86% detected once. The source was peripheral blood, collected on day 0 of AZD1222 vaccination. These receptors were taken from an adult in good health.

The gene calls are TRBV7-2 and TRBJ2-7; 10 positions agree with TRBD1. Germline trimming cut 5 bases from V and 4 bases from J; bases unmatched to any gene: 8. Germline CDR1 reads SGHTA; CDR2 reads FQGNSA. The CDR3 covers 15 residues. In DNA, the CDR3 is TGTGCCAGCAGCATGGCCGGGACAGGGGAATACGAGCAGTACTTC. Translating gives CASSMAGTGEYEQYF.

This chain connects TRBV12-3 or TRBV12-4 to TRBJ2-5; D unresolved. Trimming removed 8 bases from V and 2 bases from J, with 9 bases in between. The CDR3 is 12 amino acids. CDR3 in amino acids: CASRRSQETQYF. In nucleotides, the CDR3 is TGTGCCAGCCGCCGATCGCAAGAGACCCAGTACTTC.

The genes are TRBV27 and TRBJ1-2; the D gene is possibly TRBD1 (5 bases). The germline V gene encodes CDR1 MNHEY and CDR2 SMNVEV (reference sequence). The CDR3 extends over 13 amino acids. Trimming pared 5 bases from V and 8 bases from J, leaving 15 bases between. CDR3 in amino acids: CASSQVRGTGYTF. CDR3 bases: TGTGCCAGCAGTCAAGTCAGAGGGACCGGCTACACCTTC.

The V gene is TRBV7-3, the J gene TRBJ1-2; D remains unclear. Germline V gene lookup returns CDR1 SGHTA and CDR2 FQGTGA. This CDR3 is built from 13 residues. Between the trimmed V and J ends, which lost 5 bases and 0 bases, there was a span of 7 bases. The CDR3 sequence: CASSPGPNYGYTF. DNA of the CDR3: TGTGCCAGCAGCCCAGGACCTAACTATGGCTACACCTTC.

The rearrangement uses TRBV27 and TRBJ1-6; TRBD1 agrees at 7 bases. V trimming: 3 bases; J trimming: 5 bases; junction bases outside the gene matches: 4. This CDR3 is built from 15 residues. Germline lookup yields CDR1 MNHEY and CDR2 SMNVEV (reference sequence). As DNA, the CDR3 is TGTGCCAGCAGTTTCGACAGGGAGGATAATTCACCCCTCCACTTT. Translated, it gives CASSFDREDNSPLHF.

The genes are TRBV7-2 and TRBJ2-7, with unresolved D. V was clipped by 1 base and J by 2 bases, with 9 bases between them. The CDR3 is made up of 14 amino acids. In germline, CDR1 is SGHTA, CDR2 FQGNSA. The CDR3 DNA sequence: TGTGCCAGCAGCTTAGGGGGAAATACCTACGAGCAGTACTTC. Translation gives CASSLGGNTYEQYF.

The V gene is TRBV5-5, the J gene TRBJ1-2; D gene unclear. Germline loops: CDR1 SGHKS, CDR2 YYEKEE (reference sequence). Trimming removed 1 base from V and 4 bases from J, with 11 bases in between. This CDR3 is 14 amino acids long. The CDR3 is CASSLLDLPYGYTF. The CDR3 coding sequence is TGTGCCAGCAGCTTGCTAGATCTGCCCTATGGCTACACCTTC.

The chain has TRBV6-5 and TRBJ1-6; a possible D gene is TRBD1 (5 bases). This CDR3 is built from 13 residues. Germline CDR1 reads MNHEY; CDR2 reads SVGAGI. V lost 10 bases and J lost 7, with 14 bases in between. The CDR3 DNA reads as TGTGCCACCCGGGACCCCATCAATTCACCCCTCCACTTT. It specifies CATRDPINSPLHF.

The chain combines TRBV27 with TRBJ1-1, with D possibly TRBD1 on 6 matching bases. From germline, CDR1 is MNHEY and CDR2 SMNVEV (reference sequence). This CDR3 spans 16 amino acids. Trimming stripped 5 bases from V and 0 bases from J, with 16 bases between. CDR3 coding DNA: TGTGCCAGCAGTCCTCGACAGGCTTTAATGAACACTGAAGCTTTCTTT. This encodes CASSPRQALMNTEAFF.

J is TRBJ1-1 and V is TRBV3-1 (or the pseudogene TRBV3-2), with 7 bases lining up with TRBD1. V gave up 0 bases and J gave up 4 bases; unmatched junction bases: 2. Germline V gives CDR1 LGHDT, CDR2 YNNKEL (reference sequence). The CDR3 sequence is 14 residues long. The chain's CDR3 is CASSQDQGGTEAFF. The CDR3 bases are TGTGCCAGCAGCCAAGATCAGGGGGGCACTGAAGCTTTCTTT.